A single sample is the source of the 18 T cell receptor beta chains below, sequenced in a study of T cells in Graves' hyperthyroidism and ophthalmopathy. The investigators amplified TCR beta CDR3 regions from RNA transcripts. Using the HTBI primer set, a first-round RT-PCR was run on the TCR CDR3. One entry per CDR3 protein results from TCRdb running MiXCR on the multiplex PCR reads. The table shows approximately 510,000 distinct CDR3 sequences, with approximately 48% occurring only once. Sequencing was carried out using peripheral blood or thyroid tissue (not recorded which). All receptors derive from an adult woman with Graves' disease, either hyperthyroidism or ophthalmopathy (not recorded which).

The sample holds one count of this clonotype. The V call is TRBV20-1, the J call TRBJ2-7; TRBD2 matches at 10 bases. Germline-derived CDR1 and CDR2 are DFQATT and SNEGSKA (reference sequence). The length of the CDR3 is 15 residues. With V trimmed by 3 bases and J by 0 bases, 5 bases remained unmatched. CDR3 in amino acids: CSASSGGGSSYEQYF. The DNA of the CDR3 is TGCAGTGCTAGCAGCGGGGGGGGGAGCTCCTACGAGCAGTACTTC.

The chain uses TRBV20-1 and TRBJ2-5; the D gene is possibly TRBD2 (6 bases). V was pared by 1 base and J by 4 bases, with 13 bases between. CDR3 length: 14 amino acids. In germline, CDR1 is DFQATT, CDR2 SNEGSKA (reference sequence). CDR3 region: CSARAGGASETQYF. CDR3 nucleotide sequence: TGCAGTGCTAGAGCGGGCGGGGCATCAGAGACCCAGTACTTC.

The chain carries TRBV7-9 and TRBJ1-6, with a possible D match to TRBD1 (5 bases). This CDR3 spans 14 amino acids. Germline lookup yields CDR1 SEHNR and CDR2 FQNEAQ (reference sequence). V was trimmed by 6 bases and J by 7 bases, leaving 13 bases between them. The chain's CDR3 is CASSPRGSNSPLHF. The CDR3 nucleotides read TGTGCCAGCAGTCCAAGGGGTAGCAATTCACCCCTCCACTTT.

The chain carries TRBV19 and TRBJ1-1; 9 positions match TRBD1. The trim removed 6 bases at V and 1 base at J, leaving 9 bases unmatched. The CDR3 is 16 residues long. CDR1 and CDR2 from the germline V gene are LNHDA and SQIVND (reference sequence). CDR3 DNA sequence: TGTGCCAGTAGCCATGGGACAGGGAATTGGAACACTGAAGCTTTCTTT. Residues: CASSHGTGNWNTEAFF.

The rearrangement uses TRBV29-1 and TRBJ1-3; D call uncertain. CDR3 length: 13 residues. Germline lookup yields CDR1 SQVTM and CDR2 ANQGSEA. The V end lost 4 bases, the J end lost 1 base, and 8 bases lay between the germline ends. In DNA form, the CDR3 reads TGCAGCGTTGCATCCGGATCTGGAAACACCATATATTTT. It yields the protein CSVASGSGNTIYF.

The sample holds many counts of this clonotype. The chain is built from TRBV29-1 and TRBJ1-2; weak D call: TRBD1 (6 bases). Germline V gene sequence: CDR1 SQVTM, CDR2 ANQGSEA. V was trimmed by 1 base and J by 8 bases, leaving 14 bases between them. This CDR3 spans 13 amino acids. This CDR3 is CSVEGRGAKGYTF. The CDR3, as DNA: TGCAGCGTTGAAGGGCGGGGGGCTAAGGGCTACACCTTC.

This clonotype was seen many times. The CDR3 DNA reads as TGTGCCAGCAGCCTAGGGACAGTTAATAATTCACCCCTCCACTTT. It encodes CASSLGTVNNSPLHF. The J gene is TRBJ1-6, the V gene TRBV7-2; 7 nucleotides align to TRBD1. J lost 5 bases, V lost 5 bases, and 6 bases had no gene match. Germline lookup yields CDR1 SGHTA and CDR2 FQGNSA. The CDR3 is made up of 15 amino acids.

Comment on this clonotype: A read error may produce the germline difference seen at one junction end. The V call is TRBV2, the J call TRBJ2-7; maybe TRBD2 (5 bases). The CDR3 runs 15 residues. Looked up from germline, CDR1 is SNHLY and CDR2 is FYNNEI. The CDR3 here is CAGRGRGLRSYEQYF. The CDR3, as DNA: TGTGCCGGCAGAGGGCGTGGACTTCGCTCCTACGAGCAGTACTTC.

This clonotype was recorded a few times. The chain has TRBV10-3 and TRBJ1-5, with TRBD1 identical over 10 bases. This CDR3 is built from 15 residues. CDR1 and CDR2 from the germline V gene are ENHRY and SYGVKD. After removal of 3 bases from V and 3 bases from J, the junction contained 2 bases not matched to a gene. The CDR3 here is CAISDGTGDNQPQHF. The CDR3 DNA follows: TGTGCCATCAGTGACGGGACAGGGGACAATCAGCCCCAGCATTTT.

CDR3 DNA: TGTGCCTGGAGGAGAGGGGCTTTTAATTCACCCCTCCACTTT. Encoded protein: CAWRRGAFNSPLHF. J is TRBJ1-6 and V is TRBV30, with D perhaps matching TRBD1 (5 bases). V was shortened by 3 bases and J by 6 bases, with 12 bases between the two germline ends. Germline V gene data show CDR1 as GTSNPN and CDR2 as SVGIG (reference sequence). CDR3 size: 14 residues.

The genes are TRBV7-3 and TRBJ2-7; 7 nucleotides agree with TRBD2. V was pared by 2 bases and J by 4 bases, with 8 bases of the junction left unmatched. The CDR3 totals 15 residues. CDR1 and CDR2 from the germline V gene are SGHTA and FQGTGA. The CDR3 loop is CASSLGAAGLYEQYF. CDR3 DNA sequence: TGTGCCAGCAGCTTAGGGGCAGCGGGATTGTACGAGCAGTACTTC. Combining the CDR3 with reference TRBV7-3 and TRBJ2-7 gives the whole variable domain GAGVSQTPSNKVTEKGKYVELRCDPISGHTALYWYRQSLGQGPEFLIYFQGTGAADDSGLPNDRFFAVRPEGSVSTLKIQRTERGDSAVYLCASSLGAAGLYEQYFGPGTRLTVT.

The CDR3 sequence is CSAYTRDRNYEQYF. CDR3 sequence (DNA): TGCAGTGCTTATACCCGGGACAGGAACTACGAGCAGTACTTC. V gene TRBV20-1 combines with J gene TRBJ2-7, with TRBD1 identical over 8 bases. Germline-derived CDR1 and CDR2 are DFQATT and SNEGSKA (reference sequence). This CDR3 has 14 residues. The V gene end was trimmed by 5 bases and the J gene end by 3 bases; junction bases not matched to a gene: 9.

This clonotype was observed at least ten times. The chain has TRBV13 and TRBJ1-6, with D unclear. Trimming pared 5 bases from V and 7 bases from J, leaving 3 bases between. Germline V CDR1 and CDR2: PRHDT, FYEKMQ (reference sequence). This CDR3 spans 11 amino acids. In DNA form, the CDR3 reads TGTGCCAGCAGCCGGAATTCACCCCTCCACTTT. Translating it yields CASSRNSPLHF.

This clonotype appeared many times. This chain links TRBV11-2 with TRBJ1-1, with D unclear. This CDR3 is 16 amino acids long. Germline CDR1 is SGHAT and CDR2 is FQNNGV. Trimming pared 0 bases from V and 2 bases from J, leaving 13 bases between. CDR3 in amino acids: CASSLDLAQANTEAFF. The CDR3 bases are TGTGCCAGCAGCTTAGATCTAGCCCAGGCTAACACTGAAGCTTTCTTT.

The sample holds a few counts of this clonotype. This chain joins TRBV7-9 and TRBJ1-6; D is possibly TRBD1 (5 bases). CDR1 is SEHNR and CDR2 is FQNEAQ in the germline V gene (reference sequence). This CDR3 comprises 14 residues. The V gene lost 5 bases and the J gene lost 9 bases, with 14 bases spanning the gap. The CDR3, as DNA: TGTGCCAGCAGCCCTATGGGGGGTAGTTCACCCCTCCACTTT. It encodes CASSPMGGSSPLHF. The variable domain in full, with the rest retrieved from reference TRBV7-9 and TRBJ1-6, is DTGVSQNPRHKITKRGQNVTFRCDPISEHNRLYWYRQTLGQGPEFLTYFQNEAQLEKSRLLSDRFSAERPKGSFSTLEIQRTEQGDSAMYLCASSPMGGSSPLHFGNGTRLTVT.

About this clonotype itself: Compared with germline, one end of the junction differs, possibly owing to a read error. This rearrangement joins TRBV20-1 to TRBJ1-2; 7 bases line up with TRBD1. Germline V gives CDR1 DFQATT, CDR2 SNEGSKA (reference sequence). The CDR3 is 13 residues long. DNA of the CDR3: TGTAGTGGCAGGGTACAGGGGCTCTATGGCTACACCTTC. This codes for CSGRVQGLYGYTF.

This chain joins TRBV15 and TRBJ1-2, with D hard to call. Trimming shortened V by 3 bases and J by 0 bases, and 17 bases separated the two germline ends. This CDR3 is built from 17 residues. CDR1 is LNHNV and CDR2 is YYDKDF in the germline V gene (reference sequence). DNA of the CDR3: TGTGCCACCAGCAGCGCATTCTCAGCGCAGTCTAACTATGGCTACACCTTC. It is translated as CATSSAFSAQSNYGYTF.

This chain uses TRBV7-9 with TRBJ2-1; D is unclear. The better agreement between TRBJ2-7 and the DNA end casts doubt on the J call. CDR3 length equals 15 residues. Germline loops: CDR1 SEHNR, CDR2 FQNEAQ (reference sequence). CDR3 in DNA: TGTGCCAGCAGCTCCAGTGGCCTCTCCTACAATGAGCAGTACTTC. Translating it yields CASSSSGLSYNEQYF.